Presented here are 23 T cell receptor beta chains from one specimen sequenced in a study of vaccination and CD4 T cells after COVID-19. Treatment noted: roughly 10-day PBMC culture with coronavirus spike peptide pools or control peptides (ViraFEST assay). Once obtained from cultured CD4+ T cells, the DNA was sequenced using the Oncomine TCR Beta short-read assay. Using its own MiXCR run on the PCR reads, TCRdb lists one record per CDR3 protein. Among 15,000 to 17,000 distinct CDR3 sequences listed, roughly 58% were seen once. For these receptors, no antigen is known. The sample was CD4+ T cells from blood, cultured in vitro. The receptor source for this set is a human donor who had recovered from COVID-19.

The chain couples TRBV2 to TRBJ1-1; TRBD1 aligns across 7 bases. V lost 6 bases to trimming and J lost 0 bases; unmatched junction nucleotides: 7. This CDR3 comprises 15 residues. The V gene's germline CDR1 is SNHLY and CDR2 FYNNEI. CDR3 region: CASSGDSQMNTEAFF. CDR3 sequence (DNA): TGTGCCAGCAGCGGGGACAGTCAAATGAACACTGAAGCTTTCTTT. The full variable domain, rest sourced from reference TRBV2 and TRBJ1-1, is EPEVTQTPSHQVTQMGQEVILRCVPISNHLYFYWYRQILGQKVEFLVSFYNNEISEKSEIFDDQFSVERPDGSNFTLKIRSTKLEDSAMYFCASSGDSQMNTEAFFGQGTRLTVV.

This clonotype was counted only a few times. V and J are TRBV30 and TRBJ1-2; no reliable D call. This CDR3 is 13 amino acids long. Germline CDR1 reads GTSNPN; CDR2 reads SVGIG (reference sequence). V was clipped by 4 bases and J by 8 bases, with 17 bases between them. The DNA for the CDR3 is TGTGCCTGGACTGACCCGGGCATTTGGGGCTACACCTTC. Translated: CAWTDPGIWGYTF.

The CDR3: CSARREATDTQYF. In nucleotides, the CDR3 is TGCAGTGCTAGGAGGGAGGCGACAGATACGCAGTATTTT. The J gene is TRBJ2-3, the V gene TRBV20-1; possible D gene TRBD2, 6 bases. V lost 3 bases, J lost 3 bases, and 10 bases lay in between. The germline V gene encodes CDR1 DFQATT and CDR2 SNEGSKA (reference sequence). The CDR3 runs to 13 residues.

In this sample, this clonotype turned up a few times. The chain joins TRBV19 to TRBJ2-5; 9 bases agree with TRBD2. Germline CDR1 and CDR2: LNHDA and SQIVND (reference sequence). Trimming took 3 bases from V and 1 from J; bases not matched to a gene: 6. CDR3 length: 16 residues. CDR3 DNA sequence: TGTGCCAGTAGTATGGGGCTAGCGGGGCTCCAAGAGACCCAGTACTTC. Its translation: CASSMGLAGLQETQYF.

This chain joins TRBV10-3 and TRBJ1-5, with D perhaps TRBD1 (5 bases). Per the germline V gene, CDR1 is ENHRY and CDR2 is SYGVKD. The CDR3 spans 13 residues. V lost 0 bases and J lost 6, with 6 bases in between. The CDR3 region has the DNA TGTGCCATCAGTGAGTCGGGGGGTCAGCCCCAGCATTTT. As protein: CAISESGGQPQHF.

Comment on this clonotype: A much larger clone lies one base from this, so it may be a read error. The chain links TRBV20-1 to TRBJ1-6; D unclear. The germline V gene encodes CDR1 DFQATT and CDR2 SNEGSKA (reference sequence). The CDR3 runs to 16 residues. Trimming cost V 1 base and J 7 bases, with 17 bases left between them. The CDR3 reads CSARGSEGSKNSPLHF. DNA of the CDR3: TGCAGTGCTAGAGGGTCAGAGGGCTCCAAGAATTCACCCCTCCACTTT.

This clonotype was recorded a few times. The rearrangement links TRBV2 to TRBJ1-4; D is unclear. The V end lost 3 bases, the J end lost 5 bases, and 4 bases lay between the germline ends. This CDR3 comprises 12 residues. CDR1 is SNHLY and CDR2 is FYNNEI in the germline V gene. For the CDR3, the DNA is TGTGCCAGCAGTGATCCCAATGAAAAACTGTTTTTT. Amino acids: CASSDPNEKLFF.

The chain employs TRBV28 and TRBJ1-2; the D is unclear. This CDR3 contains 12 residues. CDR1 and CDR2 (germline): MDHEN, SYDVKM. V was trimmed by 5 bases and J by 8 bases, leaving 12 bases between them. The CDR3 DNA reads as TGTGCCAGCAGTATGGCGCGAGGGGGCTACACCTTC. Its translation: CASSMARGGYTF.

This clonotype was detected only a few times. The CDR3 here is CASSLVGIRGSGWNYGYTF. The CDR3 bases are TGTGCCAGCAGCTTAGTAGGGATCAGGGGGTCGGGTTGGAACTATGGCTACACCTTC. The chain carries TRBV7-2 and TRBJ1-2; TRBD1 aligns across 7 bases. J lost 2 bases, V lost 1 base, and 16 bases had no gene match. Germline CDR1 SGHTA, CDR2 FQGNSA. The CDR3 extends over 19 amino acids.

The V call is TRBV5-4, the J call TRBJ1-6; D remains ambiguous. CDR1 is SGHNT, CDR2 YYREEE, per germline (reference sequence). The ends were cut back, 1 base at V and 9 bases at J, with 14 bases in the middle. This CDR3 is 15 amino acids long. The CDR3 DNA reads as TGTGCCAGCAGCTTGTTCACGGACGGGGTTTCACCCCTCCACTTT. Amino acids: CASSLFTDGVSPLHF.

The chain carries TRBV7-9 and TRBJ1-5; 7 bases map to TRBD1. V trimming: 5 bases; J trimming: 9 bases; junction bases outside the gene matches: 10. Germline CDR1 reads SEHNR; CDR2 reads FQNEAQ (reference sequence). This CDR3 comprises 14 residues. The CDR3 DNA follows: TGTGCCAGCAGCCCGGACAGGACCCTAGGGCCCCAGCATTTT. It encodes CASSPDRTLGPQHF.

The rearrangement uses TRBV3-1 and TRBJ1-1; no clear D. There are 20 residues in the CDR3. Germline V lookup: CDR1 LGHDT, CDR2 YNNKEL (reference sequence). With 0 bases removed from V and 0 bases from J, the gap between germline ends came to 23 bases. This CDR3 reads CASSQEAWLRDSRMNTEAFF. CDR3 bases: TGTGCCAGCAGCCAAGAAGCTTGGCTTAGGGATTCGCGAATGAACACTGAAGCTTTCTTT.

In its sample, this clonotype was seen a few times. The chain uses TRBV12-3 or TRBV12-4 and TRBJ1-1; no reliable D call. The V gene lost 3 bases and the J gene lost 1 base, with 6 bases spanning the gap. The CDR3 sequence is 13 residues long. The CDR3 DNA reads TGTGCCAGCAGTTTGGGCAGGAACACTGAAGCTTTCTTT. Its protein is CASSLGRNTEAFF.

This clonotype was observed a few times. The V call is TRBV30, the J call TRBJ1-1; tentative D call: TRBD1 (6 bases). The CDR3 sequence is 13 residues long. The germline V and J ends were trimmed by 3 bases and 4 bases, with 12 bases remaining between them. Per germline, CDR1 GTSNPN and CDR2 SVGIG (reference sequence). The CDR3 spells CAWSRGGGTEAFF. CDR3 in DNA: TGTGCCTGGAGCAGGGGTGGCGGCACTGAAGCTTTCTTT.

CDR3 sequence: CASSLGSSGANVLTF. CDR3 nucleotides: TGTGCCAGCAGCTTAGGCAGCTCTGGGGCCAACGTCCTGACTTTC. V and J are TRBV11-3 and TRBJ2-6; D call uncertain. The CDR3 is 15 residues long. Germline V gene data show CDR1 as SGHNT and CDR2 as YENEEA. Trimming removed 1 base at V and 0 bases at J, with 4 bases between.

The chain joins TRBV11-3 to TRBJ2-2; TRBD2 might be the D (7 bases). The germline V gene encodes CDR1 SGHNT and CDR2 YENEEA. The V end lost 4 bases, the J end lost 4 bases, and 16 bases lay between the germline ends. The CDR3 is 16 amino acids. The CDR3, as DNA: TGTGCCAGCAGCTACGGCGGGGGCGGGAGCACCGGGGAGCTGTTTTTT. Its translation is CASSYGGGGSTGELFF. The entire variable domain, with the rest obtained from reference TRBV11-3 and TRBJ2-2, is as follows: EAGVVQSPRYKIIEKKQPVAFWCNPISGHNTLYWYLQNLGQGPELLIRYENEEAVDDSQLPKDRFSAERLKGVDSTLKIQPAELGDSAVYLCASSYGGGGSTGELFFGEGSRLTVL.

The chain has TRBV20-1 and TRBJ2-5; 8 nucleotides agree with TRBD2. Germline CDR1 and CDR2: DFQATT and SNEGSKA (reference sequence). Trimming cost V 4 bases and J 0 bases; bases outside gene matches: 7. This CDR3 comprises 15 residues. The chain's CDR3 is CSATSFSGDQETQYF. The CDR3 DNA follows: TGCAGTGCTACGTCCTTTAGCGGGGACCAAGAGACCCAGTACTTC.

The rearrangement uses TRBV24-1 and TRBJ2-6; possibly TRBD1 for D (6 bases). Trimming took off 6 bases at V and 1 base at J, with 9 bases between the two ends. This CDR3 spans 15 amino acids. Per the germline V gene, CDR1 is KGHDR and CDR2 is SFDVKD. Here the CDR3 reads CATSPGTSGANVLTF. In DNA, the CDR3 is TGTGCCACCAGTCCAGGGACATCTGGGGCCAACGTCCTGACTTTC.

The chain couples TRBV28 to TRBJ2-7, with D unresolved. Between the trimmed V and J ends, which lost 7 bases and 4 bases, there was a span of 17 bases. Germline-derived CDR1 and CDR2 are MDHEN and SYDVKM. This CDR3 spans 14 amino acids. This CDR3 reads CASNNGVEIYEQYF. In DNA, the CDR3 is TGTGCCAGCAACAATGGGGTGGAGATATACGAGCAGTACTTC.

This clonotype was observed a handful of times. The chain employs TRBV20-1 and TRBJ2-1; TRBD2 matches at 11 bases. The CDR3 extends over 16 amino acids. Losses at the gene ends were 4 bases for V and 4 bases for J; bases not matched to a gene: 9. Germline lookup yields CDR1 DFQATT and CDR2 SNEGSKA (reference sequence). The CDR3 region is CSAMDLAGGGYNEQFF. CDR3 DNA sequence: TGCAGTGCTATGGACCTAGCGGGGGGCGGTTACAATGAGCAGTTCTTC.

The rearrangement joins TRBV24-1 to TRBJ1-1; D remains unclear. The V gene's germline CDR1 is KGHDR and CDR2 SFDVKD. V lost 9 bases and J lost 4, with 14 bases in between. CDR3 size: 13 residues. The CDR3 DNA reads as TGTGCCACCGCGAGCGTTGTGGGCACTGAAGCTTTCTTT. Translating gives CATASVVGTEAFF.

Only a few counts were recorded for this clonotype. J is TRBJ1-1 and V is TRBV20-1, with TRBD1 identical over 7 bases. The V segment lost 5 bases and the J segment 0 bases; nucleotides outside the gene matches: 12. Germline CDR1 reads DFQATT; CDR2 reads SNEGSKA (reference sequence). The CDR3 is made up of 16 amino acids. In nucleotides, the CDR3 is TGCAGTGCTCCCACCCCGGGACAGACACTGAACACTGAAGCTTTCTTT. This encodes CSAPTPGQTLNTEAFF.

This clonotype occurred a few times. This chain uses TRBV20-1 with TRBJ1-1; D is possibly TRBD1 (6 bases). The CDR3 length is 15 residues. Germline V gene lookup returns CDR1 DFQATT and CDR2 SNEGSKA (reference sequence). Deletions cut 5 bases from V and 3 bases from J, with 19 bases between. Here the CDR3 DNA reads TGCAGTGCTCGAACACCTCAGACAGGCGACACTGAAGCTTTCTTT. It yields the protein CSARTPQTGDTEAFF.